Following are 12 T cell receptor beta chains from one sample sequenced in a study of T-cell reconstitution after alpha-beta-depleted transplantation in children. Unique molecular identifiers featured in how the TCRbeta library was prepared. TCRdb re-called the PCR reads through MiXCR, storing one row per CDR3 protein. The data contain about 830,000 distinct CDR3 sequences, approximately 15% of them singletons. The sequences come from PBMCs, mostly from graft donor cells, collected 360 days after TCRalphabeta/CD19-depleted stem cell transplant. The receptors were gathered from a male patient younger than 18 who had a stem cell transplant for acute lymphoblastic leukemia, so the T cells may come from the graft donor.

The chain couples TRBV18 to TRBJ2-3, with a possible D match to TRBD2 (5 bases). CDR1 is KGHSH and CDR2 is LQKENI in the germline V gene. This CDR3 is built from 15 residues. The germline V and J ends were trimmed by 1 base and 2 bases, with 10 bases remaining between them. The CDR3 reads CASSPLSGITDTQYF. The DNA of the CDR3 is TGTGCCAGCTCACCACTTTCGGGGATCACAGATACGCAGTATTTT.

This clonotype was counted a few times. The genes are TRBV7-3 and TRBJ2-3; 12 nucleotides align to TRBD2. The CDR3 spans 15 residues. Losses at the gene ends were 3 bases for V and 5 bases for J; bases not matched to a gene: 3. Germline V gene sequence: CDR1 SGHTA, CDR2 FQGTGA. In DNA, the CDR3 is TGTGCCAGCAGCTTTTTGGGACTAGCGGGAGATACGCAGTATTTT. Translating gives CASSFLGLAGDTQYF.

The rearrangement uses TRBV7-9 and TRBJ2-1, with a weak D call TRBD2 (5 bases). Germline CDR1 and CDR2: SEHNR and FQNEAQ (reference sequence). V lost 5 bases and J lost 4, with 15 bases in between. The CDR3 loop spans 15 amino acids. CDR3 amino acids: CASSQTMSVYNEQFF. The CDR3, as DNA: TGTGCCAGCAGCCAGACTATGAGCGTATACAATGAGCAGTTCTTC.

This chain uses TRBV6-2 or TRBV6-3 with TRBJ2-2; maybe TRBD1 (5 bases). The V and J ends lost 5 bases and 2 bases respectively, with 18 bases between them. This CDR3 comprises 17 residues. The germline gives CDR1 MNHEY, CDR2 SVGEGT. CDR3 protein: CASSAFSGWPNTGELFF. CDR3 coding DNA: TGTGCCAGCAGTGCCTTTTCAGGGTGGCCCAACACCGGGGAGCTGTTTTTT.

The J gene is TRBJ2-7, the V gene TRBV11-2, with a possible D match to TRBD2 (5 bases). This CDR3 contains 13 residues. CDR1 and CDR2 (germline): SGHAT, FQNNGV. V was cut by 1 base and J by 6 bases, with 10 bases left in between. The CDR3 here is CASSLVIRGEQYF. The DNA for the CDR3 is TGTGCCAGCAGCTTAGTTATACGGGGCGAGCAGTACTTC.

This clonotype occurred many times. The chain has TRBV12-3 or TRBV12-4 and TRBJ2-1; D gene ambiguous. The CDR3 is 14 amino acids. Trimming pared 8 bases from V and 8 bases from J, leaving 19 bases between. CDR3 nucleotide sequence: TGTGCCAGCTCGACTGGAGACACCGCCTATGAGCAGTTCTTC. This encodes CASSTGDTAYEQFF.

This clonotype was observed a handful of times. The chain carries TRBV7-9 and TRBJ2-7; no reliable D call. The CDR3 extends over 15 amino acids. CDR1 and CDR2 (germline): SEHNR, FQNEAQ (reference sequence). V shed 5 bases and J shed 2 bases, with 16 bases lying between them. The CDR3 protein is CASSDTVDETYEQYF. CDR3 bases: TGTGCCAGCAGCGATACAGTCGATGAGACCTACGAGCAGTACTTC.

The sample holds many counts of this clonotype. The chain joins TRBV3-1 to TRBJ2-1, with TRBD2 matching over 9 bases. Germline CDR1 reads LGHDT; CDR2 reads YNNKEL (reference sequence). V trimming: 1 base; J trimming: 0 bases; junction bases outside the gene matches: 4. CDR3 size: 17 residues. In DNA form, the CDR3 reads TGTGCCAGCAGCCAAGCCCGACTAGCGGCCTCCTACAATGAGCAGTTCTTC. Residues: CASSQARLAASYNEQFF.

This clonotype occurred a few times. V is TRBV5-1 and J is TRBJ1-6; 7 nucleotides line up with TRBD1. V was pared by 5 bases and J by 8 bases, with 10 bases of the junction left unmatched. The CDR3 is made up of 15 amino acids. Germline V gene sequence: CDR1 SGHRS, CDR2 YFSETQ. For the CDR3, the DNA is TGCGCCAGCAGACGAGTTACAGGGGCAGATTCACCCCTCCACTTT. Amino acid sequence: CASRRVTGADSPLHF.

This clonotype was counted only a few times. The rearrangement uses TRBV15 and TRBJ2-7; D is perhaps TRBD1 (5 bases). The CDR3 totals 14 residues. Deletions cut 5 bases from V and 2 bases from J, with 13 bases between. Germline loops: CDR1 LNHNV, CDR2 YYDKDF (reference sequence). The CDR3 DNA sequence: TGTGCCACCAGCCCCTACAGGAGAACCTACGAGCAGTACTTC. Translating gives CATSPYRRTYEQYF.

The V gene is TRBV25-1, the J gene TRBJ2-2, with a weak D call TRBD1 (5 bases). Trimming cost V 8 bases and J 5 bases, with 21 bases left between them. Germline CDR1 MGHDK, CDR2 SYGVNS. The CDR3 length is 16 residues. The DNA for the CDR3 is TGTGCCAGCCAGCGCACTCGACAGTCTAGGACCGGGGAGCTGTTTTTT. This gives the protein CASQRTRQSRTGELFF.

In this sample, this clonotype turned up a few times. The rearrangement uses TRBV11-2 and TRBJ1-1; D gene uncertain. The germline V gene encodes CDR1 SGHAT and CDR2 FQNNGV. Deletions cut 6 bases from V and 0 bases from J, with 20 bases between. CDR3 length: 17 amino acids. The CDR3 DNA reads TGTGCCAGCAGACTGACGCTCTATCCTTCCCTGAACACTGAAGCTTTCTTT. Protein sequence: CASRLTLYPSLNTEAFF.